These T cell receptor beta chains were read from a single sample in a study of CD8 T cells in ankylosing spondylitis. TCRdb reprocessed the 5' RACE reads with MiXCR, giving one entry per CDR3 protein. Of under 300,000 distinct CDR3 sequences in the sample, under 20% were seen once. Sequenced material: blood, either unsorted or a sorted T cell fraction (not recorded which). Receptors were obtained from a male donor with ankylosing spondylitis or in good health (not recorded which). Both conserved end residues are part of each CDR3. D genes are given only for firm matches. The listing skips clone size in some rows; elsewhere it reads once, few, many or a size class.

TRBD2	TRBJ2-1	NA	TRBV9	TGTGCCAGCAGCGTAGCGGCTAGCGGGAGATCCAATGAGCAGTTCTTC	CASSVAASGRSNEQFF
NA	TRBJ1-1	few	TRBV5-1	TGCGCCAGCAGCTCAGCTCAGGGGTTGAACACTGAAGCTTTCTTT	CASSSAQGLNTEAFF
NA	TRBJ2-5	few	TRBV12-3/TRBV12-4	TGTGCCAGCAGTTTACAGGCGAGGTACCAAGAGACCCAGTACTTC	CASSLQARYQETQYF
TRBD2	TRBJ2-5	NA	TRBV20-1	TGCAGTGCTATAGCGGGAGTTGAGACCCAGTACTTC	CSAIAGVETQYF
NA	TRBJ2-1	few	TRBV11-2	TGTGCCAGCAGCTTAGCCCTGGGTTTGGAGCAGTTCTTC	CASSLALGLEQFF
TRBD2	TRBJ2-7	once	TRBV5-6	TGTGCCAGCAGCTTGGAGGTTCTTGCGGGAGGTGGGTACGAGCAGTACTTC	CASSLEVLAGGGYEQYF
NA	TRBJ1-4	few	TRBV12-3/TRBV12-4	TGTGCCAGCAGGGGGCCTCAACTTAATGAAAAACTGTTTTTT	CASRGPQLNEKLFF
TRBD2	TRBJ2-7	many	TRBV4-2	TGTGCCAGCAGTCCCACCGGGACTAGCGGAAGGCTCGAGCAGTACTTC	CASSPTGTSGRLEQYF
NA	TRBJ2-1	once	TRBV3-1	TGTGCCAGCAGCCCCCCCGACGGGTACAATGAGCAGTTCTTC	CASSPPDGYNEQFF
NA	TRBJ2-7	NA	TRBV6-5	TGTGCCAGCATGGTAAACTACGAGCAGTACTTC	CASMVNYEQYF
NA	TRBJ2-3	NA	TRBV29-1	TGCAGCGTTGATTTAGCAGGAATCACAGATACGCAGTATTTT	CSVDLAGITDTQYF
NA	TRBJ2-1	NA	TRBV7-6	TGTGCCAGCAGCTCGGGACCCTTAGTGAATGAGCAGTTCTTC	CASSSGPLVNEQFF
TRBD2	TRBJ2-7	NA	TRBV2	TGTGCCACCGAAACGGGCCTAGCGGGAGACGAGCAGTACTTC	CATETGLAGDEQYF
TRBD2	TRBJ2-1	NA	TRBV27	TGTGCCAGCAGTTTATCCGGACTAGCGGGAGGGCTTGAGCAGTTCTTC	CASSLSGLAGGLEQFF
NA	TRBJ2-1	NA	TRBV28	TGTGCCAGCAGTCCCCGGGTAGCGGTCTACAATGAGCAGTTCTTC	CASSPRVAVYNEQFF
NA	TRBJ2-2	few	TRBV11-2	TGTGCCAGCAGCTTAGTCGTCCAGGGAGAGGCCACCGGGGAGCTGTTTTTT	CASSLVVQGEATGELFF
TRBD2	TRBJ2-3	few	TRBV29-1	TGCAGCGTGGTCGGGACTAGCGGATACACAGATACGCAGTATTTT	CSVVGTSGYTDTQYF
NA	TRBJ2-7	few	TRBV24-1	TGTGCCACCAGTGATTTGGAGACGGAAGAGCAGTACTTC	CATSDLETEEQYF
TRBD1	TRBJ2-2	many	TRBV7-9	TGTGCCAGCAACACAGGGGGAAGCCCCGGGGAGCTGTTTTTT	CASNTGGSPGELFF
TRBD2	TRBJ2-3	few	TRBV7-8	TGTGCCAGCAGCTTCCTGGGACTAGTCACAGATACGCAGTATTTT	CASSFLGLVTDTQYF